The T cell receptor (beta chain) under discussion was sequenced for a study of cytotoxic CD8 clonotypes in ibrutinib-treated CLL. J lost 1 base, V lost 7 bases, and 6 bases had no gene match. This CDR3 is built from 15 residues. Looked up from germline, CDR1 is MNHNS and CDR2 is SASEGT. A remark on this clone: What it binds is unknown.

The assay was immunoSEQ multiplex PCR, and TCRdb's table has in-frame clones only and misses some. The data show 200,000 or so clones, nearly 80% seen once. TCR beta library input comprised roughly 2 micrograms of genomic DNA from cryopreserved PBMCs. Whole-study findings and limits: Patients had baseline clonality above age-matched healthy donors, and this clonality moved with circulating CD8+ T-cell counts. Public clonotypes showed up rarely, and on treatment they shrank or held steady.

This sample comprised PBMCs, obtained after 12 months of ibrutinib treatment. The sequence derives from a human donor with chronic lymphocytic leukemia. This sequence joins TRBV6-1 and TRBJ1-2; 10 bases fit TRBD1. The CDR3 is CASTGTGALNYGYTF. As DNA, the CDR3 is TGTGCCAGCACCGGGACAGGGGCCCTTAACTATGGCTACACCTTC.